The clone carrying this TCR beta chain showed up many times. A read error may be the cause here, since a much bigger clone is one base away. The V and J ends lost 6 bases and 13 bases respectively, with 22 bases between them. The CDR3 is made up of 14 amino acids. The germline CDR1 and CDR2 sequences are MNHNS and SASEGT. TCRdb independently ran MiXCR on the PCR reads; one entry per CDR3 protein. The sample holds 5,500 to 8,500 distinct CDR3 sequences, roughly half seen once. This record belongs to a study of CD4 and CD8 cells across lung adenocarcinoma regions. Localized lung adenocarcinoma, a non-small cell lung cancer, affected the donors.

The sequenced sample was CD8+ T cells from the center of a lung tumor. The source is a male donor with lung adenocarcinoma. The CD4 and CD8 labels of this study may be unreliable. J is TRBJ2-1 and V is TRBV6-1; D gene unclear. CDR3 in DNA: TGTGCCAGCAGCAAGACTCTCAACGCGGAGACCCAGTTCTTC. Protein sequence: CASSKTLNAETQFF.